The rows below give T cell receptor beta chains drawn from one sample of a study of cytomegalovirus exposure and HLA in healthy donors. The assay was immunoSEQ multiplex PCR, and TCRdb's table has in-frame clones only and misses some. The top ten hold over 1% of the sample, which has over 85,000 clones, 69% seen once. The source material was PBMCs. These receptors came from a female donor in good health and CMV-seronegative. Both conserved end residues are part of each CDR3. D genes are given only for firm matches. Some rows mark clone size as missing; the rest say once, few, many or name a class of expanded clone.

>TRBV30|few|TRBD1|TRBJ2-3
TGTGCCTGGCTCATCACAGGGGGGTCTACAGATACGCAGTATTTT
CAWLITGGSTDTQYF
>TRBV7-6|few|.|TRBJ1-6
TGTGCCAGCAGCTCAAACGGGAGTAATTCACCCCTCCACTTT
CASSSNGSNSPLHF
>TRBV28|.|TRBD2|TRBJ2-1
TGTGCCAGCAGTTGGCGACTAGCGGGAGTTTACAATGAGCAGTTCTTC
CASSWRLAGVYNEQFF
>TRBV19|.|.|TRBJ1-2
TGTGCCAGTAGTATGTCCGGGGTAGGTGGTGACACCTTC
CASSMSGVGGDTF
>TRBV6-5|.|.|TRBJ2-3
TGTGCCAGCAGACCCTCCTCGTCTAGCGCAGATACGCAGTATTTT
CASRPSSSSADTQYF
>TRBV7-7|.|TRBD2|TRBJ2-5
TGTGCTAGCAGTCTGACTAGCGGGAGACCCTACCAAGAGACCCAGTACTTC
CASSLTSGRPYQETQYF
>TRBV15|.|.|TRBJ1-1
TGTGCCACCAGCAGACAAGGGGGTACTGAAGCTTTCTTT
CATSRQGGTEAFF
>TRBV9|.|TRBD1|TRBJ1-1
TGTGCCAGCAGCGTAGGACAGGGAGACGCTTTCTTT
CASSVGQGDAFF
>TRBV7-9|.|TRBD2|TRBJ2-1
TGTGCCAGCAGCTTAGCGCCTAGCGGGACGAATGAGCAGTTCTTC
CASSLAPSGTNEQFF
>TRBV30|few|TRBD1|TRBJ2-7
TGTGCCTGGAGAACGACAGGGGGTACCTACGAGCAGTACTTC
CAWRTTGGTYEQYF
>TRBV28|few|.|TRBJ1-1
TGTGCCAGCAGCCCCGGACAGAACACTGAAGCTTTCTTT
CASSPGQNTEAFF
>TRBV18|.|TRBD1|TRBJ1-1
TGTGCCAGCTCACCACGACAGGGGGCGCCCACTGAAGCTTTCTTT
CASSPRQGAPTEAFF
>TRBV27|.|.|TRBJ1-1
TGTGCCAGCAGTCGAGGGTCTGAAGCTTTCTTT
CASSRGSEAFF
>TRBV7-3|.|.|TRBJ2-3
TGTGCCAGCAGCTTCGGGAGTTCAGATACGCAGTATTTT
CASSFGSSDTQYF
>TRBV7-9|once|.|TRBJ1-6
TGTGCCAGCAGCTTTCCCATCCATAATTCACCCCTCCACTTT
CASSFPIHNSPLHF
>TRBV28|.|.|TRBJ1-2
TGTGCCAGCAGTTCCCAACCCATTATAGATGGCTACACCTTC
CASSSQPIIDGYTF
>TRBV5-6|.|.|TRBJ1-1
TGTGCCAGCAGCGCCTTAGACAGGAACACTGAAGCTTTCTTT
CASSALDRNTEAFF